Listed here are 18 T cell receptor beta chains from one sample, sequenced in a study of control samples from healthy donors and cancer patients. Measured with immunoSEQ multiplex PCR; TCRdb has only the in-frame clones, and not every one. The sample shows roughly 450,000 clones, over 75% of them seen only once. Sequenced sample: PBMCs. The receptors stem from a man aged 40-49 years with head and neck cancer.

The genes are TRBV2 and TRBJ2-1; 8 bases are shared with TRBD2. Losses at the gene ends were 6 bases for V and 4 bases for J; bases not matched to a gene: 8. Germline V gene sequence: CDR1 SNHLY, CDR2 FYNNEI. This CDR3 is built from 15 residues. CDR3 sequence reads: CASRLAGSGYNEQFF. CDR3 in DNA: TGTGCCAGCAGATTAGCGGGATCAGGGTACAATGAGCAGTTCTTC.

This clone was detected only a few times. The J gene is TRBJ1-2, the V gene TRBV2; 9 bases agree with TRBD1. This CDR3 is built from 11 residues. Germline CDR1 SNHLY, CDR2 FYNNEI. After removal of 5 bases from V and 12 bases from J, the junction contained 4 bases not matched to a gene. CDR3 residues: CASSRDRVDTF. DNA of the CDR3: TGTGCCAGCAGTAGGGACAGGGTCGACACCTTC.

The chain employs TRBV3-1 (or the pseudogene TRBV3-2) and TRBJ2-1, with 9 bases identical to TRBD1. CDR3 size: 15 residues. Germline V lookup: CDR1 LGHDT, CDR2 YNNKEL (reference sequence). The junction had 4 bases not matched to a gene; V was cut back by 6 bases and J by 1 base. The CDR3 spells CASRFGTGSYNEQFF. CDR3 bases: TGTGCCAGCAGATTTGGGACAGGGTCCTACAATGAGCAGTTCTTC.

CDR3 amino acids: CASSLSGFGGYTF. The CDR3 DNA is TGTGCCAGCAGTTTATCTGGGTTCGGTGGCTACACCTTC. J is TRBJ1-2 and V is TRBV28; no definite D call. Looked up from germline, CDR1 is MDHEN and CDR2 is SYDVKM. With 1 base removed from V and 7 bases from J, the gap between germline ends came to 10 bases. This CDR3 spans 13 amino acids.

The rearrangement joins TRBV7-3 to TRBJ2-3, with 8 bases lining up with TRBD2. Per germline, CDR1 SGHTA and CDR2 FQGTGA. Trimming removed 5 bases from V and 7 bases from J; junction bases left unmatched: 11. This CDR3 region has 15 residues. CDR3 nucleotide sequence: TGTGCCAGCAGCCTGCGGGGGGCCAACGTAAATACGCAGTATTTT. Translating it yields CASSLRGANVNTQYF. The full variable domain, completed using reference TRBV7-3 and TRBJ2-3, is GAGVSQTPSNKVTEKGKYVELRCDPISGHTALYWYRQSLGQGPEFLIYFQGTGAADDSGLPNDRFFAVRPEGSVSTLKIQRTERGDSAVYLCASSLRGANVNTQYFGPGTRLTVL.

The rearrangement joins TRBV3-1 (or the pseudogene TRBV3-2) to TRBJ2-1; D tentatively fits TRBD1 or TRBD2 (6 bases each). CDR3 length equals 16 residues. Trimming took off 1 base at V and 2 bases at J, with 12 bases between the two ends. Germline CDR1 reads LGHDT; CDR2 reads YNNKEL (reference sequence). In DNA form, the CDR3 reads TGTGCCAGCAGCCAAGCGGGGGCAGCAGCCTACAATGAGCAGTTCTTC. The encoded protein is CASSQAGAAAYNEQFF.

This rearrangement joins TRBV2 to TRBJ1-1; D may be TRBD1 (5 bases). The CDR3 length is 16 residues. CDR1 and CDR2 (germline): SNHLY, FYNNEI. Trimming took off 6 bases at V and 1 base at J, with 18 bases between the two ends. For the CDR3, the DNA is TGTGCCAGCAGCCCTGGGGCCCCTGTTTGGAACACTGAAGCTTTCTTT. Amino acids: CASSPGAPVWNTEAFF.

This clone was picked up a small number of times. The V call is TRBV2, the J call TRBJ2-4, with 7 bases fitting TRBD2. Germline V gives CDR1 SNHLY, CDR2 FYNNEI. V lost 6 bases to trimming and J lost 9 bases; unmatched junction nucleotides: 17. This CDR3 has 16 amino acids. Here the CDR3 reads CASSNSLPPREGIQYF. CDR3 nucleotides: TGTGCCAGCAGCAACTCCCTCCCCCCCAGGGAGGGCATTCAGTACTTC.

The gene calls are TRBV28 and TRBJ2-5, with 7 bases that match TRBD1. The germline CDR1 and CDR2 sequences are MDHEN and SYDVKM. V shed 4 bases and J 4 bases; nucleotides not matched to a gene: 9. CDR3 size: 15 residues. CDR3 protein: CASSYNRGLRETQYF. The DNA for the CDR3 is TGTGCCAGCAGTTATAACAGGGGATTACGAGAGACCCAGTACTTC.

This chain links TRBV11-2 with TRBJ1-5; TRBD1 aligns across 7 bases. This CDR3 has 17 residues. Unmatched junction bases numbered 10, after V lost 5 bases and J lost 0 bases. The V gene's germline CDR1 is SGHAT and CDR2 FQNNGV. CDR3 region: CASSQGGAWYSNQPQHF. In nucleotides, the CDR3 is TGTGCCAGCAGCCAGGGGGGAGCCTGGTATAGCAATCAGCCCCAGCATTTT.

The rearrangement joins TRBV28 to TRBJ2-6; D is ambiguous. V was pared by 2 bases and J by 4 bases, with 6 bases between. CDR3 length: 14 amino acids. Germline-derived CDR1 and CDR2 are MDHEN and SYDVKM. The CDR3 nucleotides are TGTGCCAGCAGTTTAACCGCCGGGGCCAACGTCCTGACTTTC. Its translation is CASSLTAGANVLTF.

The chain recombines TRBV18 with TRBJ2-7; 8 nucleotides line up with TRBD2. CDR1 is KGHSH, CDR2 LQKENI, per germline. This CDR3 is 14 amino acids long. Trimming removed 6 bases from V and 0 bases from J; junction bases left unmatched: 4. CDR3 sequence (DNA): TGTGCCAGCTCCATGACTAGCGACTCCTACGAGCAGTACTTC. As protein: CASSMTSDSYEQYF.

The chain has TRBV3-1 (or the pseudogene TRBV3-2) and TRBJ1-4; D perhaps matches TRBD1 (6 bases). There are 15 residues in the CDR3. V lost 1 base, J lost 5 bases, and 11 bases lay in between. The germline V gene has CDR1 LGHDT and CDR2 YNNKEL (reference sequence). CDR3 DNA sequence: TGTGCCAGCAGCCAAGTGAGGGGGGGGAATGAAAAACTGTTTTTT. Amino acid sequence: CASSQVRGGNEKLFF.

This sequence joins TRBV28 and TRBJ1-2; 9 nucleotides match TRBD1. Germline-derived CDR1 and CDR2 are MDHEN and SYDVKM. This CDR3 region has 12 residues. Trimming cost V 9 bases and J 4 bases; bases outside gene matches: 3. In DNA, the CDR3 is TGTGCCAGTATGACAGGGGGCTATGGCTACACCTTC. Translating gives CASMTGGYGYTF.

The count of this clone is one. The chain has TRBV9 and TRBJ2-7; 10 bases line up with TRBD1. This CDR3 is 15 amino acids long. With V trimmed by 4 bases and J by 0 bases, 4 bases remained unmatched. Germline CDR1 reads SGDLS; CDR2 reads YYNGEE. In DNA, the CDR3 is TGTGCCAGCAGCCAGGGACAGGGGACCTCCTACGAGCAGTACTTC. Translated: CASSQGQGTSYEQYF.

This clone was observed a few times. The rearrangement joins TRBV29-1 to TRBJ2-1; tentatively, D is TRBD1 (5 bases). Deletions cut 4 bases from V and 13 bases from J, with 23 bases between. The germline V gene has CDR1 SQVTM and CDR2 ANQGSEA. This CDR3 spans 14 amino acids. Here the CDR3 reads CSVAPDTNTMSQFF. CDR3 DNA sequence: TGCAGCGTTGCGCCGGACACTAATACAATGAGCCAGTTCTTC.

The CDR3 spells CASSPEGQVFSNQPQHF. In DNA form, the CDR3 reads TGTGCCAGCTCACCGGAAGGACAGGTCTTCAGCAATCAGCCCCAGCATTTT. The chain joins TRBV18 to TRBJ1-5, with 7 bases aligning to TRBD1. The CDR3 contains 17 residues. The V and J ends lost 3 bases and 1 base, in that order; junction bases with no gene match: 9. Germline CDR1 reads KGHSH; CDR2 reads LQKENI.

The chain joins TRBV30 to TRBJ2-1, with 10 bases fitting TRBD2. The CDR3 spans 13 residues. Germline V gene sequence: CDR1 GTSNPN, CDR2 SVGIG (reference sequence). V shed 7 bases, J shed 4 bases, and the junction held 4 bases outside the gene matches. The chain's CDR3 is CASASGGYNEQFF. The DNA for the CDR3 is TGTGCCTCCGCTAGCGGGGGTTACAATGAGCAGTTCTTC. Looking up the rest from reference TRBV30 and TRBJ2-1 gives the full variable domain: SQTIHQWPATLVQPVGSPLSLECTVEGTSNPNLYWYRQAAGRGLQLLFYSVGIGQISSEVPQNLSASRPQDRQFILSSKKLLLSDSGFYLCASASGGYNEQFFGPGTRLTVL.